A single sample gave rise to the 5 T cell receptor beta chains below, sequenced in a study of CD8 T cells in ankylosing spondylitis (dated by TCRdb to the late 2010s). Here is what the overall study found, with its caveats: A TCR beta motif made up of eight highly homologous amino acid variants appeared to be characteristic of blood from ankylosing spondylitis patients.

Receptors were amplified or captured by 5' RACE. The sequencer listed for this sample is Illumina HiSeq 2500. TCRdb trimmed public reads at Q25 via fastp, called clones via MiXCR and kept in-frame beta chains. Every distinct CDR3 protein forms one entry, paired with its most common genes and DNA. Here the sample has 350,000 to 450,000 distinct CDR3 sequences; more than 25% occur a single time. About 0.9% of the sample comes from the top ten. No antigen has been assigned to these receptors. Sequenced: blood, either unsorted or a sorted T cell fraction (not recorded which). All receptors derive from a male donor with ankylosing spondylitis.

The chain couples TRBV7-2 to TRBJ2-2, with TRBD2 matching 13 bases. The J segment lost 9 bases and the V segment lost 4 bases, leaving 8 bases of the junction unmatched. Germline V CDR1 and CDR2: SGHTA, FQGNSA. The CDR3 runs to 16 residues. CDR3 DNA sequence: TGTGCCAGCAGCTCCAGGACTAGCGGGAGTTTGCGGGAGCTGTTTTTT. Translated: CASSSRTSGSLRELFF. Together with reference TRBV7-2 and TRBJ2-2, the CDR3 gives the full variable domain: GAGVSQSPSNKVTEKGKDVELRCDPISGHTALYWYRQSLGQGLEFLIYFQGNSAPDKSGLPSDRFSAERTGGSVSTLTIQRTQQEDSAVYLCASSSRTSGSLRELFFGEGSRLTVL.

CDR3: CASSSRDSHNQPQHF. CDR3 sequence (DNA): TGTGCCAGCAGTTCCCGGGACAGCCACAATCAGCCCCAGCATTTT. The gene calls are TRBV6-5 and TRBJ1-5; 7 bases match TRBD1. The CDR3 length is 15 residues. With V trimmed by 4 bases and J by 3 bases, 6 bases remained unmatched. Germline-derived CDR1 and CDR2 are MNHEY and SVGAGI.

This chain uses TRBV24-1 with TRBJ1-2; perhaps TRBD1 as D (5 bases). Germline loops: CDR1 KGHDR, CDR2 SFDVKD. CDR3 size: 13 residues. Trimming shortened V by 7 bases and J by 2 bases, and 10 bases separated the two germline ends. CDR3 in DNA: TGTGCCACCAGCATTGGGACGAACTATGGCTACACCTTC. This codes for CATSIGTNYGYTF.

The V and J genes are TRBV7-2 and TRBJ1-1; no clear D gene. The CDR3 is 11 residues long. V shed 3 bases and J shed 9 bases, with 8 bases lying between them. Germline V gene data show CDR1 as SGHTA and CDR2 as FQGNSA. The CDR3 sequence is CASSFGWQAFF. DNA of the CDR3: TGTGCCAGCAGCTTCGGGTGGCAAGCTTTCTTT.

This chain uses TRBV12-3 or TRBV12-4 with TRBJ2-7; maybe TRBD2 (5 bases). The V and J ends lost 0 bases and 6 bases respectively, with 12 bases between them. The CDR3 extends over 14 amino acids. CDR3 in amino acids: CASSLAREGSEQYV. The CDR3 region has the DNA TGTGCCAGCAGTTTAGCGCGAGAAGGGAGCGAGCAGTACGTC.